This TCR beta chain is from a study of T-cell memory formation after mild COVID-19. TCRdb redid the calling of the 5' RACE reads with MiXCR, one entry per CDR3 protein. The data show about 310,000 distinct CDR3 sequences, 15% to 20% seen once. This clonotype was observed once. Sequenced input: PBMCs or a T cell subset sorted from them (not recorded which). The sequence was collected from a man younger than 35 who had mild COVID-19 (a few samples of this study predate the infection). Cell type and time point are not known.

DNA for the CDR3: TGCGCCAGCAGCAAGGACAGCGCGAACACCGGGGAGCTGTTTTTT. As protein: CASSKDSANTGELFF. The chain joins TRBV5-1 to TRBJ2-2; D might be TRBD1 (6 bases). This CDR3 has 15 residues. Germline loops: CDR1 SGHRS, CDR2 YFSETQ. The ends were cut back, 4 bases at V and 0 bases at J, with 10 bases in the middle.